Following are 29 T cell receptor beta chains from one sample sequenced in a study of CD8+CD57+ T cells in acquired aplastic anemia. Genomic DNA templated the TCR beta VDJ and CDR3 profiling. TCRdb used MiXCR to reprocess the reads, holding one entry per CDR3 protein. The sample carries 200,000 or so distinct CDR3 sequences, 50% to 75% recorded once. Input material: sorted CD4+, CD8+, or CD8+CD57+ T cells (not recorded which) from PBMCs. These receptors came from a human donor with severe aplastic anemia or a healthy control (not recorded which).

Written as DNA, the CDR3 is TGCAGTGCTAGTTTGCCTAACAGGGGGAACGAGCAGTACTTC. Translated: CSASLPNRGNEQYF. The chain uses TRBV20-1 and TRBJ2-7, with TRBD1 matching over 8 bases. With V trimmed by 3 bases and J by 5 bases, 9 bases remained unmatched. Germline V gene sequence: CDR1 DFQATT, CDR2 SNEGSKA (reference sequence). The CDR3 is 14 residues long.

This clonotype is medium-sized within its sample. The chain employs TRBV7-8 and TRBJ2-1; a possible D gene is TRBD1 (5 bases). Deletions cut 5 bases from V and 5 bases from J, with 19 bases between. The length of the CDR3 is 16 residues. Germline V CDR1 and CDR2: SGHVS, FQNEAQ. For the CDR3, the DNA is TGTGCCAGCAGCGCAAGTGTAGGGGCGTGGAACAATGAGCAGTTCTTC. Protein: CASSASVGAWNNEQFF.

Many counts were recorded for this clonotype. The V call is TRBV25-1, the J call TRBJ1-2; D gene ambiguous. V lost 8 bases and J 3 bases, leaving 22 bases between the germline ends. Per germline, CDR1 MGHDK and CDR2 SYGVNS. The CDR3 is 16 amino acids. CDR3 sequence: CASATRSGAGYYGYTF. The CDR3 DNA reads TGTGCCAGCGCGACTCGCTCGGGTGCGGGGTACTATGGCTACACCTTC.

The V call is TRBV19, the J call TRBJ1-6; 10 nucleotides agree with TRBD1. Per the germline V gene, CDR1 is LNHDA and CDR2 is SQIVND (reference sequence). After removal of 7 bases from V and 5 bases from J, the junction contained 5 bases not matched to a gene. The CDR3 sequence is 15 residues long. The CDR3 region has the DNA TGTGCCAGTACTGACAGGGGGCGGCATAATTCACCCCTCCACTTT. Translation gives CASTDRGRHNSPLHF.

A note on this clonotype: An end of the junction differs from the germline gene, which may be a read error. The chain carries TRBV19 and TRBJ1-2; 10 bases agree with TRBD1. The CDR3 totals 16 residues. Germline V lookup: CDR1 LNHDA, CDR2 SQIVND (reference sequence). CDR3 coding DNA: TGTGCCGGTAGTATAGATCCTGGGACAGGGGCCAATGGCTACACCTTC. Protein product: CAGSIDPGTGANGYTF. Full variable domain (remainder filled in from reference TRBV19 and TRBJ1-2): DGGITQSPKYLFRKEGQNVTLSCEQNLNHDAMYWYRQDPGQGLRLIYYSQIVNDFQKGDIAEGYSVSREKKESFPLTVTSAQKNPTAFYLCAGSIDPGTGANGYTFGSGTRLTVV.

The CDR3 bases are TGTGCCAGCAGCGAACTAGAAAGCACAGATACGCAGTATTTT. This translates into CASSELESTDTQYF. The rearrangement uses TRBV7-6 and TRBJ2-3, with D perhaps TRBD2 (5 bases). V lost 5 bases, J lost 0 bases, and 9 bases lay in between. The CDR3 is made up of 14 amino acids. CDR1 and CDR2 (germline): SGHVS, FNYEAQ. The full variable domain, its missing parts supplied by reference TRBV7-6 and TRBJ2-3, is GAGVSQSPRYKVTKRGQDVALRCDPISGHVSLYWYRQALGQGPEFLTYFNYEAQQDKSGLPNDRFSAERPEGSISTLTIQRTEQRDSAMYRCASSELESTDTQYFGPGTRLTVL.

The chain couples TRBV15 to TRBJ1-5; TRBD1 might be the D (5 bases). CDR1 is LNHNV and CDR2 is YYDKDF in the germline V gene (reference sequence). The CDR3 totals 15 residues. Trimming took off 4 bases at V and 4 bases at J, with 14 bases between the two ends. DNA of the CDR3: TGTGCCACCAGCATATCAGGGTTTGGAAATCAGCCCCAGCATTTT. Its protein product is CATSISGFGNQPQHF.

This clonotype is a singleton in its sample. A read error may produce the germline difference seen at one junction end. This chain uses TRBV7-2 with TRBJ2-6; weak D call: TRBD1 (7 bases). CDR3 length equals 17 residues. Germline CDR1 reads SGHTA; CDR2 reads FQGNSA. The CDR3 protein is CASSLGGGGAGANVLTF. The CDR3 region has the DNA TGTGCTAGCAGCTTAGGAGGGGGCGGTGCTGGGGCCAACGTCCTGACTTTC.

This chain links TRBV7-9 with TRBJ2-7; TRBD1 agrees at 7 bases. The CDR3 covers 16 residues. Germline V gene sequence: CDR1 SEHNR, CDR2 FQNEAQ (reference sequence). V lost 3 bases and J lost 0; bases outside the gene matches: 8. The chain's CDR3 is CASSLTDRDSSYEQYF. As DNA, the CDR3 is TGTGCCAGCAGCTTGACCGACAGGGACAGCTCCTACGAGCAGTACTTC.

The gene calls are TRBV7-6 and TRBJ1-1; no firm D call. The V and J ends lost 1 base and 0 bases respectively, with 6 bases between them. CDR1 SGHVS and CDR2 FNYEAQ come from the germline V gene. The CDR3 is 14 amino acids. The CDR3 DNA follows: TGTGCCAGCAGCTTAGACCTTATGAACACTGAAGCTTTCTTT. Translating it yields CASSLDLMNTEAFF.

This clonotype appeared many times. The chain has TRBV12-3 or TRBV12-4 and TRBJ2-3, with no clear D. V lost 5 bases to trimming and J lost 4 bases, with 13 bases between them. The CDR3 spans 14 residues. The CDR3 sequence is CASSPMRRADTQYF. The CDR3 DNA reads as TGTGCCAGCAGTCCCATGAGAAGAGCAGATACGCAGTATTTT.

This chain uses TRBV9 with TRBJ2-7; no firm D call. This CDR3 is built from 14 residues. V lost 3 bases and J 0 bases, leaving 10 bases between the germline ends. Germline CDR1 is SGDLS and CDR2 is YYNGEE. CDR3 amino acids: CASSGRKSSYEQYF. In nucleotides, the CDR3 is TGTGCCAGCAGCGGGAGAAAGAGCTCCTACGAGCAGTACTTC.

The rearrangement uses TRBV6-1 and TRBJ2-2; 8 bases map to TRBD1. CDR3 length equals 15 residues. V gave up 8 bases and J gave up 6 bases; unmatched junction bases: 11. The germline V gene encodes CDR1 MNHNS and CDR2 SASEGT. The CDR3 DNA reads TGTGCCAGCCTAACCGTTCAGGGGGCTGCCGGGGAGCTGTTTTTT. It yields the protein CASLTVQGAAGELFF.

There are a few counts of this clonotype. V and J are TRBV2 and TRBJ1-1, with D possibly matching TRBD1 (5 bases). V was shortened by 1 base and J by 8 bases, with 14 bases between the two germline ends. Germline V CDR1 and CDR2: SNHLY, FYNNEI. This CDR3 has 14 amino acids. The CDR3, as DNA: TGTGCCAGCAGTGAAGTAGGGGAGGTCCACGAAGCTTTCTTT. Translated, it gives CASSEVGEVHEAFF.

The table lists this clonotype with many counts. J is TRBJ2-2 and V is TRBV24-1; the match to TRBD2 covers 10 bases. The J segment lost 6 bases and the V segment lost 6 bases, leaving 6 bases of the junction unmatched. This CDR3 has 15 residues. Germline CDR1 is KGHDR and CDR2 is SFDVKD. CDR3 region: CATSKAGGQPGELFF. DNA of the CDR3: TGTGCCACCAGTAAAGCGGGGGGGCAACCCGGGGAGCTGTTTTTT.

The table lists this clonotype with a few counts. The chain has TRBV12-3 or TRBV12-4 and TRBJ1-3; D is undetermined. V was clipped by 5 bases and J by 0 bases, with 8 bases between them. This CDR3 spans 14 amino acids. CDR3 residues: CASSPRISGNTIYF. CDR3 sequence (DNA): TGTGCCAGCAGTCCGAGGATCTCTGGAAACACCATATATTTT.

V and J are TRBV19 and TRBJ2-2; 7 nucleotides agree with TRBD1. The CDR3 has 15 residues. The V and J ends lost 7 bases and 7 bases, in that order; junction bases with no gene match: 12. CDR1 and CDR2 (germline): LNHDA, SQIVND (reference sequence). DNA for the CDR3: TGTGCCAGTATAAATGAACAGGGGTACGTCGGGGAGCTGTTTTTT. Its translation is CASINEQGYVGELFF. Variable domain in full (rest from reference TRBV19 and TRBJ2-2): DGGITQSPKYLFRKEGQNVTLSCEQNLNHDAMYWYRQDPGQGLRLIYYSQIVNDFQKGDIAEGYSVSREKKESFPLTVTSAQKNPTAFYLCASINEQGYVGELFFGEGSRLTVL.

This clonotype was seen a handful of times. The chain has TRBV7-9 and TRBJ2-1; D not certain. V gave up 2 bases and J gave up 4 bases, with 6 bases separating them. The CDR3 is 13 amino acids. Per the germline V gene, CDR1 is SEHNR and CDR2 is FQNEAQ (reference sequence). CDR3 sequence: CASSLRQYNEQFF. Here the CDR3 DNA reads TGTGCCAGCAGCTTAAGGCAGTACAATGAGCAGTTCTTC.

The chain combines TRBV20-1 with TRBJ2-3; D gene uncertain. Germline CDR1 reads DFQATT; CDR2 reads SNEGSKA (reference sequence). Trimming left V 3 bases short and J 6 bases short, with 4 bases between. The CDR3 runs to 10 residues. The CDR3 loop is CSASTDTQYF. CDR3 sequence (DNA): TGCAGTGCTAGTACCGATACGCAGTATTTT.

The genes are TRBV7-2 and TRBJ2-3; no reliable D call. V was cut by 11 bases and J by 3 bases, with 9 bases left in between. The CDR3 has 11 amino acids. CDR1 SGHTA and CDR2 FQGNSA come from the germline V gene. The CDR3 region has the DNA TGTGCCGCGTCTATAACAGATACGCAGTATTTT. It translates to CAASITDTQYF.

There are many counts of this clonotype. V gene TRBV2 combines with J gene TRBJ1-1, with D possibly TRBD1 on 6 matching bases. The ends were cut back, 1 base at V and 8 bases at J, with 20 bases in the middle. The CDR3 has 16 amino acids. Germline V lookup: CDR1 SNHLY, CDR2 FYNNEI. The CDR3 DNA follows: TGTGCCAGCAGTGAAGAGGAGGGGTGGGGGGCGGGGGAAGCTTTCTTT. Protein: CASSEEEGWGAGEAFF.

The chain is built from TRBV2 and TRBJ1-1, with 8 bases that match TRBD1. The CDR3 runs 14 residues. Unmatched junction bases numbered 10, after V lost 10 bases and J lost 3 bases. Germline values: CDR1 SNHLY, CDR2 FYNNEI. The CDR3: CATASGGQDTEAFF. DNA of the CDR3: TGTGCCACTGCGTCAGGGGGCCAGGACACTGAAGCTTTCTTT.

The rearrangement links TRBV15 to TRBJ1-2; D is uncertain. The length of the CDR3 is 14 residues. Germline V gives CDR1 LNHNV, CDR2 YYDKDF (reference sequence). V lost 3 bases, J lost 4 bases, and 12 bases lay in between. The CDR3 sequence is CATSRIGDSYGYTF. As DNA, the CDR3 is TGTGCCACCAGCAGGATCGGGGATAGCTATGGCTACACCTTC.

The V call is TRBV7-2, the J call TRBJ2-7; D is possibly TRBD1 or TRBD2 (7 bases each). CDR1 and CDR2 (germline): SGHTA, FQGNSA. The V end was cut by 6 bases, the J end by 7 bases, with 22 bases between. The CDR3 is 15 residues long. CDR3 amino acids: CASSWEGAVLGEQYF. The DNA of the CDR3 is TGTGCCAGCAGTTGGGAGGGGGCAGTACTGGGGGAGCAGTACTTC.

This clonotype came up many times. The V and J genes are TRBV5-1 and TRBJ1-3; no clear D gene. The CDR3 is made up of 15 amino acids. V shed 0 bases and J shed 1 base, with 8 bases lying between them. Germline V gene lookup returns CDR1 SGHRS and CDR2 YFSETQ. In nucleotides, the CDR3 is TGCGCCAGCAGCTTGGATTACCAATCTGGAAACACCATATATTTT. Translation: CASSLDYQSGNTIYF.

There are a few counts of this clonotype. The rearrangement links TRBV10-3 to TRBJ2-3, with TRBD2 matching over 11 bases. This CDR3 is 18 amino acids long. Germline V CDR1 and CDR2: ENHRY, SYGVKD. Losses at the gene ends were 4 bases for V and 1 base for J; bases not matched to a gene: 10. This chain's CDR3 is CAISGAHSLAGGTDTQYF. CDR3 DNA sequence: TGTGCCATCAGTGGTGCCCATTCACTAGCGGGAGGCACAGATACGCAGTATTTT.

The V call is TRBV7-6, the J call TRBJ1-5; no firm D call. Germline V lookup: CDR1 SGHVS, CDR2 FNYEAQ. CDR3 length: 13 amino acids. V lost 5 bases and J 6 bases, leaving 11 bases between the germline ends. The CDR3 nucleotides are TGTGCCAGCAGCCCATACCGGGGTCAGCCCCAGCATTTT. Translating gives CASSPYRGQPQHF.

Only a few counts were recorded for this clonotype. The chain carries TRBV6-2 or TRBV6-3 and TRBJ1-2; D is uncertain. This CDR3 comprises 13 residues. Germline CDR1 reads MNHEY; CDR2 reads SVGEGT. Trimming shortened V by 2 bases and J by 4 bases, and 8 bases separated the two germline ends. CDR3 protein: CASSYLGGYGYTF. The CDR3 nucleotides are TGTGCCAGCAGTTACCTGGGAGGCTATGGCTACACCTTC.

This clonotype was seen more than once but under ten times. The chain couples TRBV7-9 to TRBJ1-2; D not certain. Trimming removed 8 bases from V and 5 bases from J, with 18 bases in between. This CDR3 region has 14 residues. Looked up from germline, CDR1 is SEHNR and CDR2 is FQNEAQ (reference sequence). CDR3 coding DNA: TGTGCCAGCTTTGCTTTAGGGATGGGATATGGCTACACCTTC. This gives the protein CASFALGMGYGYTF.